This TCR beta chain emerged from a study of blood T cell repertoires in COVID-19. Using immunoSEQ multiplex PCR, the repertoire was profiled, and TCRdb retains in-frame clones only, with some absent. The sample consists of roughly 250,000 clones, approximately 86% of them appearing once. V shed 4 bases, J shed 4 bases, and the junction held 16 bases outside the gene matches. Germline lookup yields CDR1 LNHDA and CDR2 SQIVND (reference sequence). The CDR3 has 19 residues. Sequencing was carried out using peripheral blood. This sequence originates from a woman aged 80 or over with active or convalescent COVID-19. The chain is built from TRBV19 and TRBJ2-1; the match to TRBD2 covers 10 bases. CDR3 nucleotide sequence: TGTGCCAGTAGTAATTCGTATGCTCCGACTAGCGGGCCTTACAATGAGCAGTTCTTC. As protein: CASSNSYAPTSGPYNEQFF.